This TCR beta chain was sequenced in a study of long-term antiretroviral therapy in people with HIV. This CDR3 has 19 residues. Germline CDR1 and CDR2: SGHVS and FQNEAQ. The V segment lost 5 bases and the J segment 4 bases; nucleotides outside the gene matches: 17. The study, taken as a whole, reports: Investigators report no available data on ART adherence, viral resistance or therapy changes. Pre-ART expanded TRB clones stayed dominant throughout, though often decreasing after ART.

The immunoSEQ assay was v3.0, run at survey level. Assay: immunoSEQ multiplex PCR; the TCRdb copy retains only in-frame clones and omits some. In the table there are 25,000 to 30,000 clones, approximately 80% of which are singletons. Remarks on this clone: Its antigen is still unknown.

The TCR comes from a young woman with HIV. Specimen: unsorted PBMCs, collected 1.1 years before starting antiretroviral therapy. This rearrangement joins TRBV7-8 to TRBJ2-3; 11 bases align to TRBD2. The DNA of the CDR3 is TGTGCCAGCAGCACCCGGTTTAGCGGGGGGGGAGGAAGCCCAGATACGCAGTATTTT. The encoded protein is CASSTRFSGGGGSPDTQYF.